This T cell receptor beta chain originates from a study of radiotherapy plus CTLA-4 blockade in lung cancer. Study-wide results and caveats: Once radiotherapy plus ipilimumab had been given, TCR clones derived from tumor expanded in blood.

As concerns this clone: Its antigen is as yet unknown.

TCRdb's copy holds only in-frame clones and misses some; the assay was immunoSEQ multiplex PCR. Of about 59,000 clones in the sample, almost 85% were seen once. The V end was cut by 7 bases, the J end by 6 bases, with 21 bases between. Germline V lookup: CDR1 MNHEY, CDR2 SVGAGI. This CDR3 comprises 15 residues. The sequence derives from a human donor with non-small cell lung cancer whose response to radiotherapy plus ipilimumab could not be evaluated. This chain links TRBV6-5 with TRBJ1-2; possibly TRBD1 for D (6 bases). The sample here was peripheral blood, taken from a patient treated with radiotherapy plus ipilimumab. The CDR3 DNA sequence: TGTGCCAGCACCCGGGGGGCTCCGGGATGGGATGGCTACACCTTC. Amino acids: CASTRGAPGWDGYTF.